A selection of T cell receptor beta chains follows, all from one sample in a study of cytomegalovirus exposure and HLA in healthy donors. Produced via immunoSEQ multiplex PCR; TCRdb's table is partial and in-frame only. The sample lists approximately 270,000 clones; over 75% were seen once. The sample comprised PBMCs. Receptor source: a man aged 18 to 29 in good health and CMV-seropositive. Both conserved end residues are part of each CDR3. Fields, in order: J gene, V gene, D gene, clone size, CDR3 DNA, CDR3 protein. The D gene is left open where the match is weak. Rows may omit the clone size; those that give it use once, few, many or a size class.

TRBJ2-7	TRBV10-3	.	.	TGTGCCATCAGTGGGGACTCACGGGCCGAGCAGTACTTC	CAISGDSRAEQYF
TRBJ2-1	TRBV28	TRBD2	.	TGTGCCAGTAGACTAGCGGGAGGGGCCTACAATGAGCAGTTCTTC	CASRLAGGAYNEQFF
TRBJ2-7	TRBV27	TRBD2	.	TGTGCCAGCACCCCCGGGGAGGGAAAGTCCTACGAGCAGTACTTC	CASTPGEGKSYEQYF
TRBJ2-3	TRBV19	.	.	TGTGCCAGTAGAAATCCCAGGGGGGGCCCCCGCACAGATACGCAGTATTTT	CASRNPRGGPRTDTQYF
TRBJ2-7	TRBV7-2	.	.	TGTGCCAGCAGCTTACAACAGGTGAACTACGAGCAGTACTTC	CASSLQQVNYEQYF
TRBJ2-1	TRBV21-1	.	.	TGTGCCAGCAGCAAAGCGGGAGGGCCGGACAATGAGCAGTTCTTC	CASSKAGGPDNEQFF
TRBJ2-7	TRBV11-2	TRBD2	.	TGTGCCAGCAGTCAGTACGGACTAGCGGGAGGTACCTACGAGCAGTACTTC	CASSQYGLAGGTYEQYF
TRBJ2-2	TRBV9	.	.	TGTGCCAGCAGCGTAGTGTCGGGGGTTAGGACCGGGGAGCTGTTTTTT	CASSVVSGVRTGELFF
TRBJ2-7	TRBV29-1	TRBD2	.	TGCAGCGTTGAACTAGCGGGAGGACCTTACGAGCAGTACTTC	CSVELAGGPYEQYF
TRBJ2-3	TRBV7-2	TRBD2	.	TGTGCCAGCAGCCCTAGCGGGAGAACAGATACGCAGTATTTT	CASSPSGRTDTQYF
TRBJ2-3	TRBV7-9	.	.	TGTGCCAGCAGCCCAGGGGGGTTTGGGGCAGATACGCAGTATTTT	CASSPGGFGADTQYF
TRBJ2-1	TRBV28	TRBD1	.	TGTGCCAGCAGTTTAGGGACAGGGTTAGAGGAGCAGTTCTTC	CASSLGTGLEEQFF
TRBJ1-2	TRBV12-5	.	.	TGTGCTAGTGGTTTTGGGGGCAGGAACTATGGCTACACCTTC	CASGFGGRNYGYTF
TRBJ1-1	TRBV6-4	.	.	TGTGCCAGCAGTGCCCGCGAGGGAGGCACTGAAGCTTTCTTT	CASSAREGGTEAFF
TRBJ1-4	TRBV6-6	TRBD1	few	TGTGCCAGCAGTCCCCATGGGGACAGGTTTGAGAAACTGTTTTTT	CASSPHGDRFEKLFF
TRBJ2-5	TRBV4-3	.	.	TGCGCCAGCAGCCAAGGATCCGGGGACGTTTGGCAGACCCAGTACTTC	CASSQGSGDVWQTQYF
TRBJ2-3	TRBV5-1	.	.	TGCGCCAGCAGCGTTGGGGTGGGCGGAGGCACAGATACGCAGTATTTT	CASSVGVGGGTDTQYF
TRBJ1-1	TRBV6-1	TRBD1	.	TGTGCCAGCAGTGAAGCCATCAGGGGGTTCAACACTGAAGCTTTCTTT	CASSEAIRGFNTEAFF
TRBJ2-7	TRBV29-1	TRBD2	.	TGCAGCGTTCAGGATACTAGCGGCATCTACGAGCAGTACTTC	CSVQDTSGIYEQYF
TRBJ1-4	TRBV5-4	.	.	TGTGCCAGCAGCTTGGGGGGCGCGGGAAAACTGTTTTTT	CASSLGGAGKLFF
TRBJ2-2	TRBV15	TRBD2	.	TGTGCCACCAGCAGAATATCCGGGACTAGCGGGAGTCAGGGCACCGGGGAGCTGTTTTTT	CATSRISGTSGSQGTGELFF
TRBJ1-4	TRBV5-5	.	.	TGTGCCAGCAGCCCACAAGGAGCATGGAGTGCAGAAGAAAAACTGTTTTTT	CASSPQGAWSAEEKLFF
TRBJ2-1	TRBV28	TRBD1	.	TGTGCCAGCAGCGGGACAGCCTACAATGAGCAGTTCTTC	CASSGTAYNEQFF
TRBJ1-1	TRBV30	.	few	TGTGCCGGGTCGCGGCTAACTGAAGCTTTCTTT	CAGSRLTEAFF
TRBJ1-2	TRBV5-4	TRBD1	.	TGTGCCAGCAGCTTGGCGGACAGGGCGATGAGTGGCTACACCTTC	CASSLADRAMSGYTF
TRBJ1-5	TRBV6-5	.	.	TGTGCCAGCAGAGCCTCAGGGGTTCGCAATCAGCCCCAGCATTTT	CASRASGVRNQPQHF
TRBJ1-4	TRBV6-5	.	.	TGTGCCAGCAGTTACTCGATAGGACAAGATGAAAAACTGTTTTTT	CASSYSIGQDEKLFF
TRBJ2-5	TRBV29-1	.	.	TGCAGCTTTGAAGGGGGGGAGACCCAGTACTTC	CSFEGGETQYF
TRBJ2-7	TRBV11-2	.	.	TGTGCCAGCAGCCCTCAGATTGAGCAGTACTTC	CASSPQIEQYF
TRBJ2-7	TRBV27	.	.	TGTGCCAGCAGTTTATTTTCGGGGCAAGTCTCCTACGAGCAGTACTTC	CASSLFSGQVSYEQYF
TRBJ2-1	TRBV5-1	.	.	TGCGCCAGCAGCTTGGGGCCAGAAAGCTCCTACAATGAGCAGTTCTTC	CASSLGPESSYNEQFF
TRBJ1-5	TRBV5-6	.	once	TGTGCCAGCAGGTTGTGGGGTGGCAATCAGCCCCAGCATTTT	CASRLWGGNQPQHF
TRBJ2-3	TRBV5-6	.	few	TGTGCCAGCAGCTTGGACAGGGTGGGAACAGATACGCAGTATTTT	CASSLDRVGTDTQYF
TRBJ2-2	TRBV2	.	few	TGTGCCAGCAGTTCAGGGATCGGGGAGCTGTTTTTT	CASSSGIGELFF
TRBJ2-5	TRBV6-5	.	.	TGTGCCAGCAGTACAGGGTGGGAGACCCAGTACTTC	CASSTGWETQYF
TRBJ2-7	TRBV27	.	once	TGTGCCAGCAGCGCTCAGTCTTACTCCTACGAGCAGTACTTC	CASSAQSYSYEQYF
TRBJ1-2	TRBV5-4	.	.	TGTGCCAGCAGCTTGGCCGGGCCCGCTAACTATGGCTACACCTTC	CASSLAGPANYGYTF
TRBJ2-7	TRBV6-5	.	.	TGTGCCAGCAGAAACGGGAGGGACAGTTCCTACGAGCAGTACTTC	CASRNGRDSSYEQYF